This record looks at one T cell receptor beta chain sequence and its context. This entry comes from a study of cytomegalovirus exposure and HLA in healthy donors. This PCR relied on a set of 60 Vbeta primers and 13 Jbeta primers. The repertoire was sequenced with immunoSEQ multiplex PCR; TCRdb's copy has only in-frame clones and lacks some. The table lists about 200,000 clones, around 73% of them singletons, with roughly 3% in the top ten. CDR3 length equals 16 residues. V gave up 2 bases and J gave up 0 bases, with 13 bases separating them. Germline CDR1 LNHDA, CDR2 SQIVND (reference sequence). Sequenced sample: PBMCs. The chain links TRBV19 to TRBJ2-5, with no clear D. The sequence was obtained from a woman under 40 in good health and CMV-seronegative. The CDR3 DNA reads TGTGCCAGTAGTATAAAATTGGGCACCTACCAAGAGACCCAGTACTTC. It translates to CASSIKLGTYQETQYF.